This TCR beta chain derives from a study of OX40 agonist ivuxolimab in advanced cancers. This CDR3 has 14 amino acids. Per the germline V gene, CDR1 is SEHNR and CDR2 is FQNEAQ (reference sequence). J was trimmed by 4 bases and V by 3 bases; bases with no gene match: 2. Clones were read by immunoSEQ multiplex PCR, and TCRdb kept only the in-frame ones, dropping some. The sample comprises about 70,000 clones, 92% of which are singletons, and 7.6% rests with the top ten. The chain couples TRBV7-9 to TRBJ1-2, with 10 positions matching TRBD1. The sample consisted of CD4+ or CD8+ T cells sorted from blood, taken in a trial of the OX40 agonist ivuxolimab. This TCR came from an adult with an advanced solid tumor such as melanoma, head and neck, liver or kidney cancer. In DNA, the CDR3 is TGTGCCAGCAGCTTGGGACAGGGGACCTATGGCTACACCTTC. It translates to CASSLGQGTYGYTF.